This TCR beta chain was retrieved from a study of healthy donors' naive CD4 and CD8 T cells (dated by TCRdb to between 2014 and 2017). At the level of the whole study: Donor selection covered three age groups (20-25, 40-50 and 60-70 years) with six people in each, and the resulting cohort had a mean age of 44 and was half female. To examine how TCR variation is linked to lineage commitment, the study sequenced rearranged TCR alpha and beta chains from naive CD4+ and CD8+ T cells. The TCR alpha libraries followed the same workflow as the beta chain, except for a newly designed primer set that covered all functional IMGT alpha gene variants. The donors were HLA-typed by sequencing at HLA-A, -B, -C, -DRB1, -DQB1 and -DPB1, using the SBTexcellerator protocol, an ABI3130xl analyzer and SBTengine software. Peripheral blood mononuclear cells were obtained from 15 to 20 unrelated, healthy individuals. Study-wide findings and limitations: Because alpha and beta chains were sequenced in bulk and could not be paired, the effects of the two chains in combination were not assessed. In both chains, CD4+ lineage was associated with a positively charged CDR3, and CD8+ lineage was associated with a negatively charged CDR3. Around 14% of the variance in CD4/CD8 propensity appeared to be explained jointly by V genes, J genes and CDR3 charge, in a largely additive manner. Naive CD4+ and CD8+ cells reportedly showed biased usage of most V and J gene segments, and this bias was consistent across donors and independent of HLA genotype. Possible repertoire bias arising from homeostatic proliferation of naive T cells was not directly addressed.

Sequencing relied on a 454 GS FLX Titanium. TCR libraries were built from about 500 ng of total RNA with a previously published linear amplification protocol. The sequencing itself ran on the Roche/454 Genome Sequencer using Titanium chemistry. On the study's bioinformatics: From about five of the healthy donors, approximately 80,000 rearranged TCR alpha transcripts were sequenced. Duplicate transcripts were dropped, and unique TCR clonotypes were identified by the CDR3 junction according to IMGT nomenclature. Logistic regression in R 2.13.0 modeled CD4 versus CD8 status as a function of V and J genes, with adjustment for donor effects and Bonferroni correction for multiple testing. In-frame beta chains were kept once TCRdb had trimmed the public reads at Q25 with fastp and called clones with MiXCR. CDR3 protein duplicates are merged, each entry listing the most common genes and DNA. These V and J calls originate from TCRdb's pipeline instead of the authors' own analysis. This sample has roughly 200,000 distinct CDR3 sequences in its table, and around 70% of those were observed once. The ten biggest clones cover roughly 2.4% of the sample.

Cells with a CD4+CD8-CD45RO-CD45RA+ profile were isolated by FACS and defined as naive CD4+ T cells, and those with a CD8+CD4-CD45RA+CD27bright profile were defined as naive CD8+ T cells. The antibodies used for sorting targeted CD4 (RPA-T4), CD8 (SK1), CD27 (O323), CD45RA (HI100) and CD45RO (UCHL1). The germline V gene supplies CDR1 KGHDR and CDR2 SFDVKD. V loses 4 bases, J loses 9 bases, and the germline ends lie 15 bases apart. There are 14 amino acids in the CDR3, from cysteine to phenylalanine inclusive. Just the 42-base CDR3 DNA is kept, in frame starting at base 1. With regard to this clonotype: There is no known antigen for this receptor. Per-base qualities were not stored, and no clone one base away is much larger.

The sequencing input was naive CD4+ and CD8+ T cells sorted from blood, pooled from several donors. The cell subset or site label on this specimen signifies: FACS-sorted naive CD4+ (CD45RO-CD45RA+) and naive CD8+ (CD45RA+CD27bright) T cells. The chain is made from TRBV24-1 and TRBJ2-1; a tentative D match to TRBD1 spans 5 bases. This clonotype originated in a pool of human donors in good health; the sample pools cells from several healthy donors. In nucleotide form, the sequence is TGTGCCACCAGTGACCAGGGCTTAGGTTTTGAGCAGTTCTTC. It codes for CATSDQGLGFEQFF.